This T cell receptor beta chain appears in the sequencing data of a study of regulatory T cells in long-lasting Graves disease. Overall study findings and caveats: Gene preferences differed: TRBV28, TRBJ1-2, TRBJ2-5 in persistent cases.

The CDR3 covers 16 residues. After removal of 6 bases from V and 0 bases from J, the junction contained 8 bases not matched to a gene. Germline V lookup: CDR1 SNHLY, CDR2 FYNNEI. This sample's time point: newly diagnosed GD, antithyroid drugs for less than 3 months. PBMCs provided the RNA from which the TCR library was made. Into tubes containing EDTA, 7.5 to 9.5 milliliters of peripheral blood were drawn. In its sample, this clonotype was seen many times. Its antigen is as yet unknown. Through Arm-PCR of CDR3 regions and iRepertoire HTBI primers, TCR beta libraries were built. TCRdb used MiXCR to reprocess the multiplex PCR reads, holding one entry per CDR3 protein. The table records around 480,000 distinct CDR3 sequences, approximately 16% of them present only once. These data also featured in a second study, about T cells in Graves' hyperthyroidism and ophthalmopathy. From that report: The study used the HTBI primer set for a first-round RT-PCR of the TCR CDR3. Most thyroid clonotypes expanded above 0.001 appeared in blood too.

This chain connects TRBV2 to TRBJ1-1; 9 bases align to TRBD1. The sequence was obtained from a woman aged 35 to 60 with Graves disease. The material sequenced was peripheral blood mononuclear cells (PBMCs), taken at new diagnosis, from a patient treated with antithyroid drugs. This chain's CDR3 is CASRGQGIVLNTEAFF. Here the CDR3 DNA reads TGTGCCAGCAGAGGACAGGGGATTGTTTTGAACACTGAAGCTTTCTTT.